These 27 T cell receptor beta chains were all obtained from the same sample, sequenced in a study of PD-L1 blockade in urothelial cancer. Indicated time point: pretreatment peripheral blood. Sequencing used immunoSEQ multiplex PCR; TCRdb keeps in-frame clones, though not all of them. The table lists around 45,000 clones, approximately 85% of them singletons, with roughly 1.7% in the top ten. The source material was PBMCs, sampled around atezolizumab (anti-PD-L1) treatment. Receptors originate from a man aged 45-65 years with urothelial cancer.

The chain couples TRBV27 to TRBJ1-1; no firm D call. Germline lookup yields CDR1 MNHEY and CDR2 SMNVEV (reference sequence). CDR3 length: 13 amino acids. Trimming pared 7 bases from V and 1 base from J, leaving 10 bases between. CDR3 DNA: TGTGCCAGCAAAGAGGCGCGGAACACTGAAGCTTTCTTT. Translating it yields CASKEARNTEAFF.

In this sample, this clone turned up a few times. For the CDR3, the DNA is TGTGCCAGTAGTATCCAGGGCTATGGCTACACCTTC. It translates to CASSIQGYGYTF. The chain joins TRBV19 to TRBJ1-2; the D gene is possibly TRBD1 (5 bases). The V end was cut by 3 bases, the J end by 4 bases, with 6 bases between. The CDR3 consists of 12 residues. Germline CDR1 and CDR2: LNHDA and SQIVND (reference sequence). Looking up the rest from reference TRBV19 and TRBJ1-2 gives the full variable domain: DGGITQSPKYLFRKEGQNVTLSCEQNLNHDAMYWYRQDPGQGLRLIYYSQIVNDFQKGDIAEGYSVSREKKESFPLTVTSAQKNPTAFYLCASSIQGYGYTFGSGTRLTVV.

This clone was found once. This chain joins TRBV5-4 and TRBJ2-3; 8 nucleotides agree with TRBD1. Per the germline V gene, CDR1 is SGHNT and CDR2 is YYREEE (reference sequence). J gave up 0 bases and V 3 bases, and 3 bases lay outside the gene matches. This CDR3 has 15 amino acids. In DNA form, the CDR3 reads TGTGCCAGCAGCTCAAGACAGGGGAGCACAGATACGCAGTATTTT. Amino acid sequence: CASSSRQGSTDTQYF.

With respect to this clone: Within the sample, other DNA sequences also encode this same CDR3. In nucleotides, the CDR3 is TGTGCCAGCAGCGCGGGGCCCCACCGGGGGGCAGACACTGAAGCTTTCTTT. Its protein is CASSAGPHRGADTEAFF. This chain links TRBV7-8 with TRBJ1-1; TRBD1 is a possible D gene (6 bases). Per germline, CDR1 SGHVS and CDR2 FQNEAQ. V lost 5 bases and J lost 3, with 22 bases in between. CDR3 length: 17 amino acids. Complete variable domain (other parts from reference TRBV7-8 and TRBJ1-1): GAGVSQSPRYKVAKRGQDVALRCDPISGHVSLFWYQQALGQGPEFLTYFQNEAQLDKSGLPSDRFFAERPEGSVSTLKIQRTQQEDSAVYLCASSAGPHRGADTEAFFGQGTRLTVV.

Comments on this clone: Other DNA sequences in this specimen translate into the identical CDR3. The genes are TRBV5-1 and TRBJ2-2, with D hard to call. The CDR3 covers 14 residues. Germline V CDR1 and CDR2: SGHRS, YFSETQ. The V gene lost 0 bases and the J gene lost 1 base, with 4 bases spanning the gap. The CDR3 sequence: CASSLGQNTGELFF. Written as DNA, the CDR3 is TGCGCCAGCAGCTTGGGGCAGAACACCGGGGAGCTGTTTTTT.

This clone was picked up a small number of times. The rearrangement links TRBV18 to TRBJ1-5; D not certain. The V gene lost 0 bases and the J gene lost 4 bases, with 13 bases spanning the gap. CDR3 length: 16 residues. CDR1 is KGHSH, CDR2 LQKENI, per germline. The CDR3 bases are TGTGCCAGCTCACCACCAGCCGTATCGCGGAATCAGCCCCAGCATTTT. It codes for CASSPPAVSRNQPQHF. Combining the CDR3 with reference TRBV18 and TRBJ1-5 gives the whole variable domain NAGVMQNPRHLVRRRGQEARLRCSPMKGHSHVYWYRQLPEEGLKFMVYLQKENIIDESGMPKERFSAEFPKEGPSILRIQQVVRGDSAAYFCASSPPAVSRNQPQHFGDGTRLSIL.

This clone was seen only once. The V gene is TRBV10-3, the J gene TRBJ2-3; 9 bases match TRBD2. The CDR3 is made up of 14 amino acids. CDR1 and CDR2 (germline): ENHRY, SYGVKD. The junction had 6 bases not matched to a gene; V was cut back by 7 bases and J by 4 bases. CDR3 residues: CAIKPAGGSDTQYF. The DNA of the CDR3 is TGTGCCATCAAGCCAGCGGGGGGCTCAGATACGCAGTATTTT.

V gene TRBV7-9 combines with J gene TRBJ1-1; D call uncertain. Germline-derived CDR1 and CDR2 are SEHNR and FQNEAQ (reference sequence). The CDR3 loop spans 14 amino acids. The V gene lost 3 bases and the J gene lost 4 bases, with 12 bases spanning the gap. The CDR3: CASSFLGLSTEAFF. DNA for the CDR3: TGTGCCAGCAGCTTCCTAGGACTTTCCACTGAAGCTTTCTTT. The full variable domain, its missing parts supplied by reference TRBV7-9 and TRBJ1-1, is DTGVSQNPRHKITKRGQNVTFRCDPISEHNRLYWYRQTLGQGPEFLTYFQNEAQLEKSRLLSDRFSAERPKGSFSTLEIQRTEQGDSAMYLCASSFLGLSTEAFFGQGTRLTVV.

This clone was observed once. This sequence joins TRBV15 and TRBJ2-2; TRBD1 agrees at 9 bases. The J segment lost 3 bases and the V segment lost 8 bases, leaving 4 bases of the junction unmatched. From germline, CDR1 is LNHNV and CDR2 YYDKDF (reference sequence). The CDR3 length is 14 residues. This CDR3 is CATAGQGYTGELFF. The CDR3 coding sequence is TGTGCCACCGCAGGACAGGGGTACACCGGGGAGCTGTTTTTT.

V gene TRBV6-4 combines with J gene TRBJ2-2; the D is unclear. CDR3 size: 13 residues. V gave up 4 bases and J gave up 1 base, with 4 bases separating them. The germline CDR1 and CDR2 sequences are MRHNA and SNTAGT. In DNA, the CDR3 is TGTGCCAGCAGTGGACAGAACACCGGGGAGCTGTTTTTT. It encodes CASSGQNTGELFF.

The genes are TRBV6-5 and TRBJ1-1; perhaps TRBD1 as D (5 bases). The CDR3 is 15 residues long. Germline CDR1 reads MNHEY; CDR2 reads SVGAGI. Trimming pared 4 bases from V and 7 bases from J, leaving 19 bases between. The CDR3 is CASSSPRVGFYEAFF. The CDR3 DNA reads as TGTGCCAGCAGTTCCCCCAGGGTGGGGTTTTATGAAGCTTTCTTT.

This rearrangement joins TRBV5-1 to TRBJ2-1, with D tentatively TRBD2 (6 bases). V lost 5 bases and J 8 bases, leaving 8 bases between the germline ends. This CDR3 has 11 amino acids. CDR1 is SGHRS, CDR2 YFSETQ, per germline. The CDR3 is CASSWRDEQFF. CDR3 DNA: TGCGCCAGCAGTTGGAGGGATGAGCAGTTCTTC.

The gene calls are TRBV18 and TRBJ1-1; weak D call: TRBD1 (5 bases). CDR1 and CDR2 (germline): KGHSH, LQKENI. Trimming took 3 bases from V and 0 from J, leaving 14 bases between them. The CDR3 sequence is 16 residues long. CDR3 amino acids: CASSPDGGGLNTEAFF. The DNA for the CDR3 is TGTGCCAGCTCACCGGACGGCGGGGGGTTGAACACTGAAGCTTTCTTT.

This clone has more than one count but fewer than ten. This chain joins TRBV10-1 and TRBJ2-1; 10 bases line up with TRBD1. The CDR3 runs to 15 residues. The germline CDR1 and CDR2 sequences are WNHNN and SYGVQD (reference sequence). Trimming cost V 5 bases and J 10 bases; bases outside gene matches: 11. The CDR3: CASSRAGTGDREQFF. The CDR3 nucleotides read TGCGCCAGCAGTAGAGCCGGGACAGGGGATCGGGAGCAGTTCTTC.

The chain combines TRBV19 with TRBJ2-5; D may be TRBD2 (7 bases). The CDR3 consists of 15 residues. With 5 bases removed from V and 5 bases from J, the gap between germline ends came to 18 bases. Per the germline V gene, CDR1 is LNHDA and CDR2 is SQIVND (reference sequence). CDR3 sequence: CASSYGVRGAETQYF. CDR3 sequence (DNA): TGTGCCAGTAGTTATGGCGTTCGGGGGGCGGAGACCCAGTACTTC.

This chain links TRBV6-1 with TRBJ2-1; D perhaps matches TRBD2 (5 bases). The CDR3 totals 16 residues. In germline, CDR1 is MNHNS, CDR2 SASEGT. Trimming removed 3 bases from V and 0 bases from J, with 12 bases in between. The CDR3, as DNA: TGTGCCAGCAGTGACCTAAGCGGCCACTCCTACAATGAGCAGTTCTTC. It is translated as CASSDLSGHSYNEQFF.

CDR3 loop: CASSTGQGARNNQPQHF. Here the CDR3 DNA reads TGTGCCAGCTCAACGGGACAGGGGGCAAGGAACAATCAGCCCCAGCATTTT. The rearrangement links TRBV18 to TRBJ1-5, with TRBD1 matching 12 bases. There are 17 residues in the CDR3. Losses at the gene ends were 5 bases for V and 3 bases for J; bases not matched to a gene: 8. CDR1 and CDR2 (germline): KGHSH, LQKENI.

In this sample, this clone turned up a few times. The chain links TRBV7-8 to TRBJ2-2; the match to TRBD1 covers 11 bases. Germline CDR1 is SGHVS and CDR2 is FQNEAQ. With 4 bases clipped from V and 7 bases from J, the junction kept 5 bases outside the gene matches. The CDR3 is 15 amino acids. CDR3 in DNA: TGTGCCAGCAGCTCCGGGACAGGGGGGTACGGGGAGCTGTTTTTT. Residues: CASSSGTGGYGELFF.

This chain connects TRBV19 to TRBJ1-1, with D uncertain. Trimming removed 4 bases at V and 0 bases at J, with 6 bases between. The germline CDR1 and CDR2 sequences are LNHDA and SQIVND (reference sequence). The CDR3 totals 13 residues. The CDR3 is CASSTTVNTEAFF. The CDR3 nucleotides are TGTGCCAGTAGTACCACAGTGAACACTGAAGCTTTCTTT.

The CDR3 DNA reads TGCGCCAGCAGCCAAGAGACTAGCGGCTCCTACAATGAGCAGTTCTTC. The encoded protein is CASSQETSGSYNEQFF. The rearrangement joins TRBV4-1 to TRBJ2-1; TRBD2 matches 9 bases. CDR1 MGHRA and CDR2 YSYEKL come from the germline V gene. The CDR3 is 16 amino acids. With 0 bases clipped from V and 0 bases from J, the junction kept 0 bases outside the gene matches.

The chain uses TRBV7-8 and TRBJ2-7; D may be TRBD1 (7 bases). The ends were cut back, 3 bases at V and 3 bases at J, with 18 bases in the middle. The CDR3 is 16 amino acids. The germline V gene has CDR1 SGHVS and CDR2 FQNEAQ. CDR3 sequence (DNA): TGTGCCAGCAGCTTCGGGTTCGGGCAGGGGGGCTACGAGCAGTACTTC. Translation: CASSFGFGQGGYEQYF.

The chain uses TRBV6-5 and TRBJ1-5; TRBD1 might be the D (5 bases). The CDR3 has 15 amino acids. Trimming cost V 0 bases and J 4 bases, with 10 bases left between them. The germline V gene has CDR1 MNHEY and CDR2 SVGAGI. The CDR3 reads CASSYSDSPNQPQHF. Written as DNA, the CDR3 is TGTGCCAGCAGTTACTCCGACAGTCCTAATCAGCCCCAGCATTTT.

The V call is TRBV2, the J call TRBJ2-6; TRBD1 is a possible D gene (6 bases). The CDR3 runs to 15 residues. Germline assignment: CDR1 SNHLY and CDR2 FYNNEI. The germline V and J ends were trimmed by 6 bases and 3 bases, with 12 bases remaining between them. The CDR3 sequence: CASSRTGSGANVLTF. The CDR3 region has the DNA TGTGCCAGCAGCAGAACAGGGAGTGGGGCCAACGTCCTGACTTTC. The whole variable domain, remainder taken from reference TRBV2 and TRBJ2-6, is EPEVTQTPSHQVTQMGQEVILRCVPISNHLYFYWYRQILGQKVEFLVSFYNNEISEKSEIFDDQFSVERPDGSNFTLKIRSTKLEDSAMYFCASSRTGSGANVLTFGAGSRLTVL.

This chain uses TRBV6-1 with TRBJ1-2; 11 bases are shared with TRBD1. CDR1 is MNHNS, CDR2 SASEGT, per germline. J lost 8 bases, V lost 5 bases, and 7 bases had no gene match. CDR3 length: 14 residues. The CDR3 protein is CASSISGTGGGYTF. The CDR3 coding sequence is TGTGCCAGCAGTATCTCCGGGACAGGGGGAGGCTACACCTTC.

The chain has TRBV7-8 and TRBJ1-5; 11 nucleotides agree with TRBD1. The germline V gene encodes CDR1 SGHVS and CDR2 FQNEAQ. There are 16 residues in the CDR3. The J segment lost 2 bases and the V segment lost 5 bases, leaving 5 bases of the junction unmatched. Here the CDR3 reads CASSAGQGVGNQPQHF. The CDR3 nucleotides are TGTGCCAGCAGCGCGGGACAGGGGGTCGGCAATCAGCCCCAGCATTTT.

The gene calls are TRBV5-1 and TRBJ2-7, with D possibly TRBD1 on 6 matching bases. Germline V lookup: CDR1 SGHRS, CDR2 YFSETQ. V lost 5 bases to trimming and J lost 7 bases, with 16 bases between them. There are 13 residues in the CDR3. The CDR3 loop reads CASRNQGRGEQYF. The CDR3 nucleotides are TGCGCCAGCAGAAATCAGGGTAGGGGGGAGCAGTACTTC. Combining the CDR3 with reference TRBV5-1 and TRBJ2-7 gives the whole variable domain KAGVTQTPRYLIKTRGQQVTLSCSPISGHRSVSWYQQTPGQGLQFLFEYFSETQRNKGNFPGRFSGRQFSNSRSEMNVSTLELGDSALYLCASRNQGRGEQYFGPGTRLTVT.

The chain links TRBV18 to TRBJ2-5, with a possible D match to TRBD2 (6 bases). The V and J ends lost 4 bases and 3 bases respectively, with 21 bases between them. CDR1 is KGHSH, CDR2 LQKENI, per germline. This CDR3 spans 17 amino acids. In nucleotides, the CDR3 is TGTGCCAGCTCACGGGACCTTAGCGGCAAGTGGGAAGAGACCCAGTACTTC. This codes for CASSRDLSGKWEETQYF.